This TCR beta chain originates from a study of blood T cell repertoires in COVID-19. Using immunoSEQ multiplex PCR, the repertoire was profiled, and TCRdb retains in-frame clones only, with some absent. Of roughly 300,000 clones listed, nearly 90% are singletons. This clone was recorded once. The CDR3 totals 19 residues. Trimming cost V 0 bases and J 8 bases; bases outside gene matches: 14. The germline gives CDR1 LGHDT, CDR2 YNNKEL (reference sequence). This rearrangement joins TRBV3-1 (or the pseudogene TRBV3-2) to TRBJ2-1; 12 bases align to TRBD2. Sequencing used peripheral blood. The receptor was isolated from a man younger than 35 with active or convalescent COVID-19. The CDR3 DNA reads TGTGCCAGCAGCCAAGAGTGGGGACTAGCGGGCGGGACTCTGGATGAGCAGTTCTTC. Its protein product is CASSQEWGLAGGTLDEQFF.